This T cell receptor (beta chain) was captured in a study of blood T cell repertoires in COVID-19. In the study overall: Italy, Spain and the United States were the sources of the convalescent and acute COVID-19 samples.

This table comes from immunoSEQ multiplex PCR, and its TCRdb copy is limited to in-frame clones, with some not included. The sample has about 73,000 clones; 75% to 85% are singletons. Germline-derived CDR1 and CDR2 are KGHDR and SFDVKD. The CDR3 covers 16 residues. The ends lost 6 bases at V and 5 bases at J; junction bases unmatched: 12. This TCR was recovered from a woman aged 55 to 70 with acute or convalescent COVID-19. V usage is TRBV24-1 and J usage is TRBJ2-3, with 8 positions matching TRBD1. Material for sequencing was peripheral blood. The CDR3 DNA reads TGTGCCACCAGTAGTGGGCAGGGGGCCGCGGGAGATACGCAGTATTTT. It encodes CATSSGQGAAGDTQYF.